This T cell receptor (beta chain) stems from a study of T cell clonality in common variable immunodeficiency. Regarding the study as a whole: CVID subjects showed higher TCRbeta clonality than healthy controls. Fewer deletions and N-nucleotide insertions were reportedly seen in common variable immunodeficiency TCR beta sequences. Authors noted CVID clonality's cause needs subpopulation repertoire sequencing.

On this clone itself: The antigen is unknown. The read terminates 3 residues ahead of where the CDR3 ends, so the germline J gene completes it.

Both groups were predominantly of Caucasian heritage. All CVID subjects were on immunoglobulin replacement for at least one year. Method: immunoSEQ multiplex PCR; TCRdb's copy keeps in-frame clones and lacks some. The sample shows about 34,000 clones, none of them appearing just once. The CDR3 covers 15 residues. With 7 bases clipped from V and 0 bases from J, the junction kept 5 bases outside the gene matches. Germline V gene lookup returns CDR1 SNHLY and CDR2 FYNNEI. The sequencing input was peripheral blood mononuclear cells. This receptor was identified in a human donor with common variable immunodeficiency. The rearrangement uses TRBV2 and TRBJ1-3; 8 bases fit TRBD1. The CDR3 protein is CASTPQGASGNTIYF. The CDR3 bases that were read are TGTGCCAGCACCCCGCAGGGGGCCTCTGGAAACACC.